Listed below are T cell receptor beta chains from one sample, sequenced in a study of cytomegalovirus exposure and HLA in healthy donors. TCRdb's copy holds only in-frame clones and misses some; the assay was immunoSEQ multiplex PCR. Of about 65,000 clones listed, 92% are singletons. The specimen was PBMCs. The receptors stem from a woman between 18 and 29 years old in good health and CMV-seronegative. CDR3s include the opening cysteine and the closing phenylalanine or tryptophan. A D gene is named only where the DNA matches it firmly. Clone size is stated in some rows and not others, as once, few, many or a class when expanded.

TRBV30,-,-,TRBJ2-1,CAWQASGGTPHNEQFF,TGTGCCTGGCAGGCCAGCGGAGGGACCCCCCACAATGAGCAGTTCTTC
TRBV4-2,-,TRBD2,TRBJ2-1,CASSQGRTSGMRSSYNEQFF,TGTGCCAGCAGCCAAGGGAGGACTAGCGGGATGAGGAGCTCCTACAATGAGCAGTTCTTC
TRBV30,-,TRBD1,TRBJ1-1,CAWSLQGGTEAFF,TGTGCCTGGAGCCTACAGGGGGGCACTGAAGCTTTCTTT
TRBV2,-,TRBD1,TRBJ2-5,CASVLGRGLQETQYF,TGTGCCAGCGTTCTGGGCAGGGGGCTTCAAGAGACCCAGTACTTC
TRBV4-1,once,-,TRBJ1-4,CASSPREGEKLFF,TGCGCCAGCAGCCCCAGGGAAGGGGAAAAACTGTTTTTT
TRBV18,-,-,TRBJ2-7,CASSLTGGYEQYF,TGTGCCAGCTCACTCACCGGTGGCTACGAGCAGTACTTC
TRBV5-6,-,TRBD1,TRBJ1-2,CASSRGTAYGYTF,TGTGCCAGCAGCCGCGGGACAGCCTATGGCTACACCTTC
TRBV10-1,-,TRBD1,TRBJ2-1,CASSEFPGQGASSYNEQFF,TGCGCCAGCAGTGAGTTCCCGGGACAGGGGGCGAGCTCCTACAATGAGCAGTTCTTC
TRBV11-2,-,TRBD2,TRBJ2-7,CASSLAGGTSYEQYF,TGTGCCAGCAGCTTAGCGGGGGGTACCAGCTACGAGCAGTACTTC
TRBV12-5,-,-,TRBJ1-2,CASGSPSVGDYGYTF,TGTGCTAGTGGTTCGCCCTCTGTAGGGGACTATGGCTACACCTTC
TRBV10-3,-,-,TRBJ1-1,CATNLQVVDTEAFF,TGTGCCACCAATCTACAGGTGGTCGACACTGAAGCTTTCTTT
TRBV29-1,-,TRBD1,TRBJ2-7,CSVARQGPAYEQYF,TGCAGCGTGGCCAGACAGGGACCGGCGTACGAGCAGTACTTC
TRBV28,-,-,TRBJ1-1,CASSLWGGDSTEAFF,TGTGCCAGCAGTTTATGGGGAGGGGACTCCACTGAAGCTTTCTTT
TRBV25-1,-,-,TRBJ2-1,CASSDRPGGFSYNEQFF,TGTGCCAGCAGTGACCGACCCGGCGGTTTCTCCTACAATGAGCAGTTCTTC
TRBV9,-,-,TRBJ1-1,CASSATGATEAFF,TGTGCCAGCAGCGCTACAGGAGCAACTGAAGCTTTCTTT
TRBV15,once,-,TRBJ2-1,CATSRVLGGGHNEQFF,TGTGCCACCAGCAGAGTGTTGGGGGGGGGCCACAATGAGCAGTTCTTC
TRBV28,-,-,TRBJ1-4,CASSVLEKLFF,TGTGCCAGCAGTGTCCTAGAAAAACTGTTTTTT
TRBV15,-,TRBD1,TRBJ1-3,CATSRRQGPPGNTIYF,TGTGCCACCAGCAGAAGACAGGGTCCACCTGGAAACACCATATATTTT
TRBV5-5,-,-,TRBJ1-1,CASSLGRRAEAFF,TGTGCCAGCAGCTTGGGCAGGAGGGCTGAAGCTTTCTTT
TRBV5-1,-,-,TRBJ2-5,CASRREETQYF,TGCGCCAGCAGGAGGGAAGAGACCCAGTACTTC
TRBV5-4,-,TRBD2,TRBJ2-5,CASSDGTSGRETQYF,TGTGCCAGCAGCGACGGGACTAGCGGGAGGGAGACCCAGTACTTC
TRBV19,-,TRBD1,TRBJ2-1,CASSPGQGANEQFF,TGTGCCAGTAGCCCGGGACAGGGGGCTAATGAGCAGTTCTTC
TRBV10-1,once,-,TRBJ1-3,CAISSDWRGNTIYF,TGCGCCATCTCCTCCGACTGGAGAGGAAACACCATATATTTT
TRBV6-6,-,-,TRBJ2-4,CASSYDTYLAKNIQYF,TGTGCCAGCAGTTACGATACCTACTTAGCCAAAAACATTCAGTACTTC
TRBV30,-,-,TRBJ2-7,CAWSRWKDSKLSRYEQYF,TGTGCCTGGAGTAGGTGGAAGGACAGCAAGCTTTCTCGCTACGAGCAGTACTTC
TRBV11-2,-,TRBD2,TRBJ2-1,CASSRGGAANEQFF,TGTGCCAGCAGCCGCGGGGGGGCAGCAAATGAGCAGTTCTTC
TRBV11-2,-,TRBD2,TRBJ2-1,CASSLESSGGANEQFF,TGTGCCAGCAGCTTAGAGTCAAGCGGGGGGGCCAATGAGCAGTTCTTC
TRBV15,-,TRBD1,TRBJ1-2,CATSTPGQANYGYTF,TGTGCCACCAGCACTCCGGGACAGGCTAACTATGGCTACACCTTC
TRBV27,-,-,TRBJ2-1,CASSLLDSLLNEQFF,TGTGCCAGCAGTTTACTGGACAGCCTATTGAATGAGCAGTTCTTC
TRBV9,-,-,TRBJ2-1,CASSVAPGGHNEQFF,TGTGCCAGCAGCGTAGCACCCGGGGGGCACAATGAGCAGTTCTTC
TRBV5-4,-,TRBD2,TRBJ2-1,CASSAAGTSGSEQFF,TGTGCCAGCAGCGCCGCCGGGACTAGCGGGTCGGAGCAGTTCTTC
TRBV11-3,-,TRBD1,TRBJ2-7,CASSWSGQGSYEQYF,TGTGCCAGCAGCTGGTCGGGACAGGGGTCCTACGAGCAGTACTTC
TRBV19,-,-,TRBJ1-2,CASSNGMGGGYTF,TGTGCCAGTAGTAACGGCATGGGAGGGGGCTACACCTTC
TRBV4-2,-,-,TRBJ1-2,CASSQGVAGDGYTF,TGTGCCAGCAGCCAAGGAGTAGCAGGGGATGGCTACACCTTC
TRBV9,once,-,TRBJ1-1,CASSANLGATEAFF,TGTGCCAGCAGCGCGAATCTAGGAGCCACTGAAGCTTTCTTT
TRBV29-1,-,-,TRBJ1-1,CSVVKGTKNTEAFF,TGCAGCGTTGTTAAGGGGACTAAGAACACTGAAGCTTTCTTT
TRBV6-1,-,TRBD1,TRBJ2-1,CASSQQGDEQFF,TGTGCCAGCAGTCAACAGGGGGATGAGCAGTTCTTC
TRBV7-8,-,-,TRBJ2-2,CASSLGVTYTGELFF,TGTGCCAGCAGCTTAGGAGTCACTTACACCGGGGAGCTGTTTTTT
TRBV25-1,-,-,TRBJ1-1,CASQEATGTEAFF,TGTGCCAGCCAGGAGGCTACAGGGACTGAAGCTTTCTTT
TRBV11-3,-,TRBD1,TRBJ2-7,CASSPDRGLSYEQYF,TGTGCCAGCAGCCCCGACAGGGGCCTATCCTACGAGCAGTACTTC
TRBV6-5,-,-,TRBJ1-3,CASSYSTAISGNTIYF,TGTGCCAGCAGTTACTCGACAGCTATCTCTGGAAACACCATATATTTT
TRBV30,-,TRBD2,TRBJ2-5,CACLAEPRVETQYF,TGTGCCTGTCTAGCGGAACCGCGAGTAGAGACCCAGTACTTC
TRBV5-6,-,TRBD2,TRBJ2-7,CASSSTPSGGAILYEQYF,TGTGCCAGCAGCTCAACTCCTAGCGGGGGAGCTATACTCTACGAGCAGTACTTC
TRBV29-1,-,TRBD1,TRBJ2-7,CSVGDRYSYEQYF,TGCAGCGTAGGGGACAGGTATTCCTACGAGCAGTACTTC
TRBV11-2,-,TRBD1,TRBJ2-5,CASSLVGTEETQYF,TGTGCCAGCAGCTTAGTTGGGACAGAAGAGACCCAGTACTTC
TRBV7-2,-,-,TRBJ2-1,CASSLVGGVPSSYNEQFF,TGTGCCAGCAGCTTAGTAGGAGGGGTCCCGAGCTCCTACAATGAGCAGTTCTTC
TRBV6-1,-,-,TRBJ1-1,CASRQGRNTEAFF,TGTGCCAGCAGACAGGGAAGGAACACTGAAGCTTTCTTT
TRBV6-6,-,-,TRBJ1-1,CASSLTAGRNTEAFF,TGTGCCAGCAGCTTGACAGCGGGCCGCAACACTGAAGCTTTCTTT
TRBV5-1,-,TRBD1,TRBJ1-1,CASSLRGEQGAKNTEAFF,TGCGCCAGCAGCTTGAGGGGTGAACAGGGGGCGAAAAACACTGAAGCTTTCTTT
TRBV29-1,-,TRBD1,TRBJ1-2,CSVDLESTGTGDGYTF,TGCAGCGTTGACCTGGAATCTACCGGGACAGGGGATGGCTACACCTTC
TRBV6-5,-,TRBD1,TRBJ2-7,CASSRDRGFYEQYF,TGTGCCAGCAGTAGGGACAGGGGTTTTTACGAGCAGTACTTC
TRBV19,-,TRBD1,TRBJ1-5,CASSIGRGQQPQHF,TGTGCCAGTAGTATCGGCAGGGGGCAACAGCCCCAGCATTTT
TRBV29-1,-,TRBD1,TRBJ2-1,CSVGTGGNSYNEQFF,TGCAGCGTGGGGACAGGGGGAAACTCCTACAATGAGCAGTTCTTC